This T cell receptor beta chain was profiled in a study of T cells in Graves' hyperthyroidism and ophthalmopathy. Concerning this clonotype itself: Its specificity is unknown. A clone one base away is much larger, so this may be a read error. This likely comes from a read error, as the CDR3 has no conserved phenylalanine or tryptophan at its end.

Uncontrolled infection, other autoimmune disease, pregnancy or lactation disqualified patients from enrolment. General study findings and limits: Within blood appeared most thyroid clonotypes that had expanded above 0.001.

Trimming at V came to 2 bases and at J to 4 bases, leaving 0 bases not matched to a gene. Looked up from germline, CDR1 is SGDLS and CDR2 is YYNGEE. This CDR3 comprises 14 residues. Amplification yielded TCR beta CDR3 regions, with RNA transcripts as the source. During a first-round RT-PCR of the TCR CDR3, the HTBI primer set was used. TCRdb used MiXCR to reprocess the multiplex PCR reads, holding one entry per CDR3 protein. The sample consists of 140,000 or so distinct CDR3 sequences, 22% of them appearing once. The chain has TRBV9 and TRBJ1-6; the match to TRBD1 covers 7 bases. Sequencing was carried out using blood. The sequence was collected from a woman in her 50s with Graves' hyperthyroidism that later progressed to Graves' ophthalmopathy. In DNA, the CDR3 is TGTGCCAGCAGCGTGACAGGGTATAATTCACCCCTCCACTCT. It codes for CASSVTGYNSPLHS.